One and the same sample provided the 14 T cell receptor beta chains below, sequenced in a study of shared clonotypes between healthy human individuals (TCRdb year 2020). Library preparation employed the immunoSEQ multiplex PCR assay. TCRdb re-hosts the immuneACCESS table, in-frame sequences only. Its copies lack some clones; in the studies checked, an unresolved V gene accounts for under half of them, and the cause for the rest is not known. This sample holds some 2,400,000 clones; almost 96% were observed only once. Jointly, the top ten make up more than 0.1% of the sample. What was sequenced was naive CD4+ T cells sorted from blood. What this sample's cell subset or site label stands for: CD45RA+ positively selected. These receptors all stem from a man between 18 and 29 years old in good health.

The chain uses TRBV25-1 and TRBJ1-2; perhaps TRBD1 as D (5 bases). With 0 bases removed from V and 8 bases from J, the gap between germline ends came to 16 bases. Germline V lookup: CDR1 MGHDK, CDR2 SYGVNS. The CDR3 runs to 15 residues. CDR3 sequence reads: CASSEYVYGAEGYTF. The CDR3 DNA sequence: TGTGCCAGCAGTGAATATGTTTACGGGGCGGAGGGCTACACCTTC.

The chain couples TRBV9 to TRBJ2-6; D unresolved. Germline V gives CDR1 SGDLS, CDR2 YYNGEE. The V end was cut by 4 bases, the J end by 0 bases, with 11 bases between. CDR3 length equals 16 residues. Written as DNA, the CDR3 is TGTGCCAGCAGCCCGACGTGGAGCTCTGGGGCCAACGTCCTGACTTTC. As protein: CASSPTWSSGANVLTF.

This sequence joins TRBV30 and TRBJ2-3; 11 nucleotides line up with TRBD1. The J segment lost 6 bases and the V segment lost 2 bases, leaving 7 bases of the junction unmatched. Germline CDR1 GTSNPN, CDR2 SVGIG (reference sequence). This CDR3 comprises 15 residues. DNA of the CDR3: TGTGCCTGGAGTACCGGGACAGGGGGTCACGATACGCAGTATTTT. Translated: CAWSTGTGGHDTQYF.

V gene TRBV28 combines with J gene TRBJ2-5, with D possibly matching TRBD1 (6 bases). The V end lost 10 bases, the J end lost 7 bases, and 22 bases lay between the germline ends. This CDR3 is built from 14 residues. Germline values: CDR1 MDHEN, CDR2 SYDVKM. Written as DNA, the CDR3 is TGTGCCATCAGCGTAGGCACAGGGCAGGGGACCCAGTACTTC. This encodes CAISVGTGQGTQYF.

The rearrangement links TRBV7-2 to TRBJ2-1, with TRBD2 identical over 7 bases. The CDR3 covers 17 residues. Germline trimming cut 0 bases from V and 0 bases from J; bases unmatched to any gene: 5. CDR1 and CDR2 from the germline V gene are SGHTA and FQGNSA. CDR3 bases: TGTGCCAGCAGCTTAGCGACTAGCCGGAGCTCCTACAATGAGCAGTTCTTC. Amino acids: CASSLATSRSSYNEQFF.

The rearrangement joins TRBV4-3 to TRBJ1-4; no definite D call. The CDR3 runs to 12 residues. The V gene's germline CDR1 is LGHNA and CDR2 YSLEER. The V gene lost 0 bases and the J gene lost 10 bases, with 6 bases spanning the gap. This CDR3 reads CASSQDRAKLFF. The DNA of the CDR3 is TGCGCCAGCAGCCAAGATCGGGCAAAACTGTTTTTT.

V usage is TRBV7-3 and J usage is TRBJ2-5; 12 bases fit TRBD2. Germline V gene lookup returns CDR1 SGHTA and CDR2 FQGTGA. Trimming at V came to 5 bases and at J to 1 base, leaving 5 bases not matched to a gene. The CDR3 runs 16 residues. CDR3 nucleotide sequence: TGTGCCAGCAGCCCGACTAGCGGGGGCAGCCAAGAGACCCAGTACTTC. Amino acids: CASSPTSGGSQETQYF.

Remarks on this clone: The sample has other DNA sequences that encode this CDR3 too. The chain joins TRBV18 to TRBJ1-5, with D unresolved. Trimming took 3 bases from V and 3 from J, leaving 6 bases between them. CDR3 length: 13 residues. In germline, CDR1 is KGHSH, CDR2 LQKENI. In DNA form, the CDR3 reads TGTGCCAGCTCACCCACAGACAATCAGCCCCAGCATTTT. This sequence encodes CASSPTDNQPQHF.

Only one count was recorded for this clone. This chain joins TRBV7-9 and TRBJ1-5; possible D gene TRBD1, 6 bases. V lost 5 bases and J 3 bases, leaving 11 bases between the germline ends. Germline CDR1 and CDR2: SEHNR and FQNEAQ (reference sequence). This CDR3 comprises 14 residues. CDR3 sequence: CASSPNRVNQPQHF. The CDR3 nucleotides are TGTGCCAGCAGCCCAAACAGGGTCAATCAGCCCCAGCATTTT.

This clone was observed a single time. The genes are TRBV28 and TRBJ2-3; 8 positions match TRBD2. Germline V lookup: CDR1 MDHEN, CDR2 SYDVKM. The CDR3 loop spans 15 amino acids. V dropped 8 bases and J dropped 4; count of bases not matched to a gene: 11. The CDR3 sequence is CASVAGYAGADTQYF. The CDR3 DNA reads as TGTGCCAGCGTAGCGGGATATGCGGGGGCAGATACGCAGTATTTT.

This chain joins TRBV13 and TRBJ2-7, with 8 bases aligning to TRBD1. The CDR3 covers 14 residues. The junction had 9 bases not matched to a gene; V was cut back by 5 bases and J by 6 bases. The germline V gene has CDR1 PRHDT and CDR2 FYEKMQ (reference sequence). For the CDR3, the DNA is TGTGCCAGCAGCGCCCGGACAGGGAAGGGCGAGCAGTACTTC. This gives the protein CASSARTGKGEQYF.

CDR3 sequence (DNA): TGTGCCAGCAGTAGGACAGGATTACCGACTGAAGCTTTCTTT. Amino acid sequence: CASSRTGLPTEAFF. This chain connects TRBV6-6 to TRBJ1-1; 7 bases line up with TRBD1. Germline V gene sequence: CDR1 MNHNY, CDR2 SVGAGI (reference sequence). The CDR3 is 14 amino acids. The V segment lost 5 bases and the J segment 5 bases; nucleotides outside the gene matches: 8.

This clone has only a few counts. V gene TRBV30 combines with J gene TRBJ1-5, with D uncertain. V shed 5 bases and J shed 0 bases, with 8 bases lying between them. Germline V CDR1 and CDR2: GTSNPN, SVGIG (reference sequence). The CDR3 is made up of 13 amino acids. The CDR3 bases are TGTGCCTGGCAGATGACTAGCAATCAGCCCCAGCATTTT. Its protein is CAWQMTSNQPQHF.

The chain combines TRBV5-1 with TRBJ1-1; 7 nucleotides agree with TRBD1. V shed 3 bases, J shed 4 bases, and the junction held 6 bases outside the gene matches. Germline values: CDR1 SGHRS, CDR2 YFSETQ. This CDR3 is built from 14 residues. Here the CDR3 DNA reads TGCGCCAGCAGCTCCCAGGGGGAGAGCACTGAAGCTTTCTTT. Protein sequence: CASSSQGESTEAFF.